These 13 T cell receptor beta chains came from one sample sequenced in a study of early T cells in non-severe SARS-CoV-2 infection. TCRdb reprocessed the 5' RACE reads via MiXCR and lists one record per CDR3 protein. The sample has about 50,000 distinct CDR3 sequences, about 9.3% seen once. Sequencing was carried out using whole blood. The receptor source for this set is an adult who was a healthcare worker with PCR-confirmed SARS-CoV-2 infection or an uninfected control (not recorded which).

V and J are TRBV6-5 and TRBJ1-2, with D possibly matching TRBD1 (6 bases). CDR3 length: 11 residues. The V gene lost 5 bases and the J gene lost 9 bases, with 10 bases spanning the gap. The V gene's germline CDR1 is MNHEY and CDR2 SVGAGI. The CDR3 DNA reads as TGTGCCAGCAGTGAACAGGGTCGCTACACCTTC. Protein product: CASSEQGRYTF.

The chain uses TRBV4-3 and TRBJ1-6; no clear D gene. Germline loops: CDR1 LGHNA, CDR2 YSLEER. V was clipped by 0 bases and J by 9 bases, with 6 bases between them. The CDR3 has 13 amino acids. This CDR3 reads CASSQEAGSPLHF. In DNA form, the CDR3 reads TGCGCCAGCAGCCAAGAGGCCGGTTCACCCCTCCACTTT.

This clonotype was seen a handful of times. This chain connects TRBV2 to TRBJ2-3, with a possible D match to TRBD2 (6 bases). Trimming left V 2 bases short and J 6 bases short, with 6 bases between. This CDR3 comprises 12 residues. In germline, CDR1 is SNHLY, CDR2 FYNNEI. The CDR3 reads CASSEREDTQYF. The CDR3 nucleotides read TGTGCCAGCAGTGAACGGGAGGATACGCAGTATTTT.

With respect to this clonotype: It may be a read error: a sequence one base away is much more abundant. The V gene is TRBV6-1, the J gene TRBJ1-2, with TRBD1 as a possible D gene (5 bases). The length of the CDR3 is 11 residues. Per the germline V gene, CDR1 is MNHNS and CDR2 is SASEGT. CDR3 bases: TGTGTCACCTGGGGCGCCTATGGCTACACCTTC. Translated: CVTWGAYGYTF.

V gene TRBV7-8 combines with J gene TRBJ2-3; D might be TRBD1 or TRBD2, each matching 5 bases. V was trimmed by 2 bases and J by 5 bases, leaving 17 bases between them. The CDR3 length is 16 residues. CDR1 is SGHVS, CDR2 FQNEAQ, per germline. Here the CDR3 reads CASSLTGAFEGDTQYF. CDR3 DNA: TGTGCCAGCAGCTTAACAGGCGCGTTTGAGGGAGATACGCAGTATTTT.

In its sample, this clonotype was seen once. The genes are TRBV5-1 and TRBJ2-1, with D maybe TRBD2 (6 bases). V lost 5 bases, J lost 4 bases, and 16 bases lay in between. CDR3 size: 15 residues. Germline V gives CDR1 SGHRS, CDR2 YFSETQ. The CDR3 DNA sequence: TGCGCCAGCAGAGTGGGGGTCGGGACTTACAATGAGCAGTTCTTC. It translates to CASRVGVGTYNEQFF.

This clonotype was seen more than once but under ten times. The genes are TRBV3-1 and TRBJ2-7; D unresolved. This CDR3 has 12 residues. The germline CDR1 and CDR2 sequences are LGHDT and YNNKEL (reference sequence). Deletions cut 4 bases from V and 0 bases from J, with 4 bases between. CDR3 in DNA: TGTGCCAGCAGCCTTAGCTCCTACGAGCAGTACTTC. Its translation: CASSLSSYEQYF.

This chain links TRBV27 with TRBJ2-7, with 9 bases lining up with TRBD1. V lost 5 bases and J lost 2; bases outside the gene matches: 7. The length of the CDR3 is 15 residues. Looked up from germline, CDR1 is MNHEY and CDR2 is SMNVEV (reference sequence). The CDR3 region has the DNA TGTGCCAGCAGTGCATCTCGGACAGGGGCCTACGAGCAGTACTTC. Translated, it gives CASSASRTGAYEQYF.

This clonotype was recorded a few times. The J gene is TRBJ2-5, the V gene TRBV7-2; a possible D gene is TRBD1 (6 bases). The ends were cut back, 5 bases at V and 4 bases at J, with 17 bases in the middle. This CDR3 region has 15 residues. Germline V gives CDR1 SGHTA, CDR2 FQGNSA. The CDR3 nucleotides read TGTGCCAGCAGCCTTCGACAGGTTATAGGAGAGACCCAGTACTTC. This codes for CASSLRQVIGETQYF.

This chain joins TRBV7-2 and TRBJ1-2; possibly TRBD1 for D (6 bases). There are 15 residues in the CDR3. Deletions cut 3 bases from V and 8 bases from J, with 19 bases between. Germline assignment: CDR1 SGHTA and CDR2 FQGNSA. The CDR3 DNA reads TGTGCCAGCAGCTTCCAGAGCAGGGGCTCCGGCGGCTACACCTTC. This translates into CASSFQSRGSGGYTF.

This clonotype has a handful of counts. V usage is TRBV20-1 and J usage is TRBJ2-1; 7 bases map to TRBD2. The germline CDR1 and CDR2 sequences are DFQATT and SNEGSKA (reference sequence). The J segment lost 4 bases and the V segment lost 0 bases, leaving 9 bases of the junction unmatched. The CDR3 runs to 16 residues. In nucleotides, the CDR3 is TGCAGTGCTAGAGACCCGGGAGGTCCTCGGTACAATGAGCAGTTCTTC. It specifies CSARDPGGPRYNEQFF.

This clonotype was seen ten or more times. The chain recombines TRBV7-9 with TRBJ2-7; perhaps TRBD1 as D (6 bases). The CDR3 has 16 amino acids. V lost 5 bases and J lost 3, with 20 bases in between. CDR1 and CDR2 (germline): SEHNR, FQNEAQ (reference sequence). The CDR3 loop is CASSPKFHRDNYEQYF. CDR3 bases: TGTGCCAGCAGCCCTAAATTCCACCGGGACAACTACGAGCAGTACTTC.

This clonotype has only a few counts. The chain couples TRBV29-1 to TRBJ2-7, with D perhaps assigned TRBD1 or TRBD2 (5 bases each). With 7 bases removed from V and 5 bases from J, the gap between germline ends came to 21 bases. The V gene's germline CDR1 is SQVTM and CDR2 ANQGSEA. The CDR3 sequence is 14 residues long. The CDR3 here is CSARIGGGTHEQYF. As DNA, the CDR3 is TGCAGCGCCCGAATTGGGGGTGGGACCCACGAGCAGTACTTC.